This T cell receptor (beta chain) came from a study of graft-versus-host responses after intestinal transplantation. Study in general: Grafts that recipients had were multivisceral, liver-intestinal, or isolated intestinal transplants.

The study's findings and limits: Detected in recipient marrow were GvH clones, some of which were first observed in ileum or blood. Within the allografts of patients who had graft-donor T cell macrochimerism, graft-versus-host to host-versus-graft clonal ratios were high.

Regarding this clone: What it binds is unknown.

Profiling relied on immunoSEQ multiplex PCR, and the TCRdb table lists in-frame clones only, not all of them. The sample holds 20,000 or so clones, roughly 88% seen once. The CDR3 runs 14 residues. Looked up from germline, CDR1 is LNHNV and CDR2 is YYDKDF (reference sequence). V was clipped by 3 bases and J by 3 bases, with 11 bases between them. This sequence was found in a human patient who received an intestinal transplant, so some T cells may come from the graft donor. The sample consisted of PBMCs, taken approximately 450 days after intestinal transplant. This chain links TRBV15 with TRBJ1-2, with D hard to call. The CDR3 loop is CATSRYGEDYGYTF. CDR3 bases: TGTGCCACCAGCAGGTATGGAGAGGACTATGGCTACACCTTC.